Listed below are T cell receptor beta chains from one sample, sequenced in a study of blood T cell repertoires in COVID-19. Clones were sequenced by immunoSEQ multiplex PCR, and TCRdb holds only the in-frame ones, with some missing. The table shows 150,000 to 200,000 clones, with approximately 92% occurring only once. Sequencing used PBMCs or T cells enriched from blood (not recorded which). The receptors come from a woman between 35 and 50 years old with acute COVID-19. The CDR3 runs from the conserved cysteine through the conserved F or W.

CDR3 length | V gene | CDR3 protein
15 | TRBV19 | CASSPQDRVDQPQHF
13 | TRBV18 | CASSPGQGHGYTF
15 | TRBV5-1 | CASSSPGQGPNEQFF
15 | TRBV2 | CASSEVVGRSEKLFF
16 | TRBV4-1 | CASSQVTGRGNTEAFF
14 | TRBV29-1 | CSVQGLEGTDTQYF
16 | TRBV4-1 | CASREDRSSYNSPLHF
13 | TRBV12-3/TRBV12-4 | CASARDWRNEQFF
14 | TRBV7-8 | CASSSSGRAYEQYF
14 | TRBV6-5 | CASSTGGSTDTQYF
13 | TRBV6-1 | CASSEGWGLEAFF
14 | TRBV2 | CASSENGGSYGYTF
14 | TRBV3-1/TRBV3-2 | CASSLGTDFQPQHF
17 | TRBV10-3 | CAISGTSGTYPYNEQFF
11 | TRBV19 | CASTQGQQQYF
14 | TRBV27 | CASSLYRGDTEAFF
14 | TRBV6-5 | CASSYSTGLYEQYF
14 | TRBV29-1 | CSVQDSGPLAGYTF
15 | TRBV25-1 | CASSEFGASGNTIYF
15 | TRBV11-2 | CASMRRGTGTDTQYF
15 | TRBV19 | CASSIQAGGAGELFF
16 | TRBV18 | CASSPQGLGANTEAFF
17 | TRBV7-2 | CASSPPAGLRGAGTQYF
15 | TRBV19 | CASSINSGTRREQYF
12 | TRBV29-1 | CSVYSSQETQYF
11 | TRBV2 | CASSSRNEQFF
14 | TRBV4-1 | CASSSRDSQNTIYF
14 | TRBV29-1 | CSASLGQLNTEAFF
15 | TRBV7-9 | CASSLGAGGRVEQYF
15 | TRBV19 | CASSIKRGGPYEQYF
17 | TRBV10-1 | CASSEPGQPILYNEQFF
16 | TRBV11-3 | CASSFSGTGAADTQYF
16 | TRBV11-2 | CASSLGTGGGTDTQYF
14 | TRBV6-5 | CASKTGAHPYGYTF
16 | TRBV9 | CASSAERGGFGNTIYF
16 | TRBV19 | CASSRAGQGMANTQYF
15 | TRBV6-5 | CARPRGGAGPGGYTF
15 | TRBV19 | CASNAREEGTDTQYF
14 | TRBV2 | CASRQERVTDTQYF
16 | TRBV18 | CASSPPVQGAGTEAFF
17 | TRBV18 | CASSPQLGQGSNNEQFF
15 | TRBV10-1 | CASSESESSNQPQHF